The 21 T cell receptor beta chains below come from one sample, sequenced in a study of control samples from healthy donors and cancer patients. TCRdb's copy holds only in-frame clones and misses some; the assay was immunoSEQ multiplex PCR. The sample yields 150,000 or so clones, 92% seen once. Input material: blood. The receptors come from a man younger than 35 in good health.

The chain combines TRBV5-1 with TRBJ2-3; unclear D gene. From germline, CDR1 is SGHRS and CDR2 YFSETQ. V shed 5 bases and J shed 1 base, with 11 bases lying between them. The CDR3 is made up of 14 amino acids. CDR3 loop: CASSPDRGTDTQYF. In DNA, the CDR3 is TGCGCCAGCAGTCCCGACCGGGGCACAGATACGCAGTATTTT.

CDR3 sequence: CASRHVGGRNEQFF. The CDR3 coding sequence is TGTGCCAGCAGGCATGTCGGGGGCCGGAATGAGCAGTTCTTC. The V and J genes are TRBV3-1 (or the pseudogene TRBV3-2) and TRBJ2-1; either TRBD1 or TRBD2 may fit D (6 bases each). Per the germline V gene, CDR1 is LGHDT and CDR2 is YNNKEL (reference sequence). The CDR3 consists of 14 residues. V was clipped by 6 bases and J by 7 bases, with 16 bases between them.

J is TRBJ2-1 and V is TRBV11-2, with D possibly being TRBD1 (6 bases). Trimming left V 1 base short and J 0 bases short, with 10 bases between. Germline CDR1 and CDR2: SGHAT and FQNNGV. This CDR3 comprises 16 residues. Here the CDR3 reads CASSLGTVSSYNEQFF. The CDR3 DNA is TGTGCCAGCAGCTTAGGGACAGTGAGCTCCTACAATGAGCAGTTCTTC.

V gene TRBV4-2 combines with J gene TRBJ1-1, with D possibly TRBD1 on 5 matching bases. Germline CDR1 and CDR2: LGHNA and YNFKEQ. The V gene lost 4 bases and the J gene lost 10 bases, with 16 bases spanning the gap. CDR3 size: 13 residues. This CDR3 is CASSPQGSPGAFF. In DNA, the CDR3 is TGTGCCAGCAGCCCCCAGGGAAGCCCGGGAGCTTTCTTT.

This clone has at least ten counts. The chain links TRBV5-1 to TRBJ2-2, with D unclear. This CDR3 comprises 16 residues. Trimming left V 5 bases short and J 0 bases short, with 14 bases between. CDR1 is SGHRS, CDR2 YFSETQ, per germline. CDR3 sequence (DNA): TGCGCCAGCAGTAACCTTGGTTTCGCGAACACCGGGGAGCTGTTTTTT. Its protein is CASSNLGFANTGELFF.

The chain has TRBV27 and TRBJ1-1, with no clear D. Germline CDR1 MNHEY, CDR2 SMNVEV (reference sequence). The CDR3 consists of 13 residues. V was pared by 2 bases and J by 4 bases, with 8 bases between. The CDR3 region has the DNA TGTGCCAGCAGTTTAGTTGTAGGCACTGAAGCTTTCTTT. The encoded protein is CASSLVVGTEAFF.

CDR3 protein: CASSLGTAWGYTF. In DNA form, the CDR3 reads TGTGCCAGCAGTTTGGGGACAGCGTGGGGCTACACCTTC. The V call is TRBV28, the J call TRBJ1-2; 7 bases align to TRBD1. This CDR3 has 13 residues. J gave up 8 bases and V 3 bases, and 6 bases lay outside the gene matches. Germline V gene lookup returns CDR1 MDHEN and CDR2 SYDVKM.

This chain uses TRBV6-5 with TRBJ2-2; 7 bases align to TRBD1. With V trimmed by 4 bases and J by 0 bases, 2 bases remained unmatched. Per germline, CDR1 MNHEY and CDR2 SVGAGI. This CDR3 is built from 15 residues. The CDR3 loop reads CASSWGQSNTGELFF. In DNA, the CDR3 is TGTGCCAGCAGTTGGGGACAGTCGAACACCGGGGAGCTGTTTTTT.

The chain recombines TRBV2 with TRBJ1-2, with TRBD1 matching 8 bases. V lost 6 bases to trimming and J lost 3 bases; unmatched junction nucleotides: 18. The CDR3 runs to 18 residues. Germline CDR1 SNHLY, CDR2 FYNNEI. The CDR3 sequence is CASRVLEVDRGIDYGYTF. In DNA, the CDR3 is TGTGCCAGCAGGGTCTTAGAGGTTGACAGGGGTATCGACTATGGCTACACCTTC.

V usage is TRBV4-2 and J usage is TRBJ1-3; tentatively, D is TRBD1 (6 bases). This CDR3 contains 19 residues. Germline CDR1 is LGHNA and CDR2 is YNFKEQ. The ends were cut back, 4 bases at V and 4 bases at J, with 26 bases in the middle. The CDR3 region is CASSPLDLLRGFTGNTIYF. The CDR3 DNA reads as TGTGCCAGCAGCCCCCTGGATCTACTCAGGGGATTTACCGGAAACACCATATATTTT.

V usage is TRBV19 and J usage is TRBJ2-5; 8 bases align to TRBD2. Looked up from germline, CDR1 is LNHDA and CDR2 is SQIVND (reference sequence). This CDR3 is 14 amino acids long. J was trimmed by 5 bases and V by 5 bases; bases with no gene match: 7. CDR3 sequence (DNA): TGTGCCAGTAGTCCAGGCGGGGGGAGGGAGACCCAGTACTTC. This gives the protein CASSPGGGRETQYF.

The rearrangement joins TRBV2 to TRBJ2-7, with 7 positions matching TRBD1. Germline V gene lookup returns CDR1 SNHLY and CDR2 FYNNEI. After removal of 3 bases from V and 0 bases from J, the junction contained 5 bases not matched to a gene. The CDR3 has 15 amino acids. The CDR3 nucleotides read TGTGCCAGCAGTGAGGGCCCAGGGGGCTCCTACGAGCAGTACTTC. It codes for CASSEGPGGSYEQYF.

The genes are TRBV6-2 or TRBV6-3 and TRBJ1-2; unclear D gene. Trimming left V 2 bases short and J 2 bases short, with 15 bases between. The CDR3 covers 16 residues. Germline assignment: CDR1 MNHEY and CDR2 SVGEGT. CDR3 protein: CASSYAGIERNYGYTF. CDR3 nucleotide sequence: TGTGCCAGCAGTTACGCGGGTATTGAGAGAAACTATGGCTACACCTTC.

CDR3 sequence (DNA): TGTGCCAGTAGTATAGCCCGTAACAGAAACAATGAGCAGTTCTTC. Protein product: CASSIARNRNNEQFF. The chain joins TRBV19 to TRBJ2-1; D is undetermined. V lost 1 base and J lost 5, with 12 bases in between. The CDR3 contains 15 residues. In germline, CDR1 is LNHDA, CDR2 SQIVND (reference sequence).

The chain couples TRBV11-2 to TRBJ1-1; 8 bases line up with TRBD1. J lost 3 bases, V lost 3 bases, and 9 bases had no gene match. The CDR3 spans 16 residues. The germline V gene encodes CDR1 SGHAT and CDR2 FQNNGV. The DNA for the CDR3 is TGTGCCAGCAGCTTGGGCCACAGGGGGGGGGACACTGAAGCTTTCTTT. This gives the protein CASSLGHRGGDTEAFF.

The CDR3 DNA reads TGTGCCAGCAGCATCCGGGGCCTCTATGGCTACACCTTC. Protein sequence: CASSIRGLYGYTF. The chain uses TRBV7-2 and TRBJ1-2; the D gene is possibly TRBD1 (5 bases). CDR3 length: 13 amino acids. Between the trimmed V and J ends, which lost 5 bases and 4 bases, there was a span of 11 bases. CDR1 and CDR2 from the germline V gene are SGHTA and FQGNSA.

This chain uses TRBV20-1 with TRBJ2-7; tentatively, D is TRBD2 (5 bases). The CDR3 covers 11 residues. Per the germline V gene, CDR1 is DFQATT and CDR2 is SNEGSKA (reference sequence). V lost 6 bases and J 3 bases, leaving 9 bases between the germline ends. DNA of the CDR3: TGCAGTGCGGAAAGCGGCTACGAGCAGTACTTC. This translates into CSAESGYEQYF.

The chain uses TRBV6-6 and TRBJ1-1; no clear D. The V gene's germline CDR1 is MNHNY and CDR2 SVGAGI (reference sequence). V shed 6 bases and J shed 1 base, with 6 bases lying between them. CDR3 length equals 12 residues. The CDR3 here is CASSTQNTEAFF. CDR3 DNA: TGTGCCAGCAGCACACAGAACACTGAAGCTTTCTTT.

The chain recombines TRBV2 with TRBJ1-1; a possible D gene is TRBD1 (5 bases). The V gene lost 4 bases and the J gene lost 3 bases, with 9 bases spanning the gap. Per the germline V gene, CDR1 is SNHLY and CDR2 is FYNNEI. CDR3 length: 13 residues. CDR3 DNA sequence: TGTGCCAGCAGTGGGGTAGGGGACACTGAAGCTTTCTTT. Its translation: CASSGVGDTEAFF.

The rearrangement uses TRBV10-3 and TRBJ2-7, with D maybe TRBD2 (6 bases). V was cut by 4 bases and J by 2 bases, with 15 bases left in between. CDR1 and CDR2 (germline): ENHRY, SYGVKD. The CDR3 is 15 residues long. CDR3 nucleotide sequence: TGTGCCATCAGTGGGGGGGTCGGGTCGCCCTACGAGCAGTACTTC. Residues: CAISGGVGSPYEQYF.

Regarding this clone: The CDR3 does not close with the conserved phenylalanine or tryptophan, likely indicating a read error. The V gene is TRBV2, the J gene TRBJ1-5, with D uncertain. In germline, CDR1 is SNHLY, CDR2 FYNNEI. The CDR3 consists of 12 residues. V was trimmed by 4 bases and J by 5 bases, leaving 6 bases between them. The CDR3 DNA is TGTGCCAGCAGTGCCGAATATCAGCCCCAGCATCTT. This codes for CASSAEYQPQHL.